These 11 T cell receptor beta chains were all obtained from the same sample, sequenced in a study of CXCR3-negative and CXCR3-positive naive CD8 T cells. Regarding the study as a whole: Hydrophobicity of TRB CDR3s was greater in CXCR3-positive naive cells than in CXCR3-negative naive cells.

Antigens of these TCRs are unknown. Each TRB cDNA library was prepared by 5' RACE (with UMI labels). TCRdb re-called the 5' RACE reads; one entry per CDR3 protein, DNA not given. The sample table sets out about 130,000 distinct CDR3 sequences. The source material was naive CXCR3+ CD8+ T cells from blood. Subset noted: CD45RO-CCR7+CD27+CD95- naive CD8+ T cells expressing CXCR3 (TNR3+). The receptors here all came from a human donor in good health. Some clones in this sample may be carry-over from other donors' samples.

The V and J genes are TRBV4-1 and TRBJ1-1; TCRdb's D call of TRBD1 is untestable without DNA. Looked up from germline, CDR1 is MGHRA and CDR2 is YSYEKL. CDR3 size: 14 residues. This CDR3 reads CASSLGRALGEAFF.

CDR3 sequence reads: CASSPGGNTEAFF. The rearrangement links TRBV14 to TRBJ1-1. This CDR3 comprises 13 residues. Germline V gene data show CDR1 as SGHDN and CDR2 as FVKESK.

CDR3 in amino acids: CASSYSILGEQFF. The chain carries TRBV6-5 and TRBJ2-1. The CDR3 extends over 13 amino acids. The germline CDR1 and CDR2 sequences are MNHEY and SVGAGI.

The V gene is TRBV10-3, the J gene TRBJ2-5; lacking DNA, the TRBD2 call made by TCRdb goes unchecked. Germline assignment: CDR1 ENHRY and CDR2 SYGVKD. This CDR3 is 13 amino acids long. The CDR3 loop is CASSGRAQETQYF.

V gene TRBV28 combines with J gene TRBJ2-3; without DNA, the TCRdb call of TRBD1 cannot be checked. This CDR3 contains 15 residues. Germline lookup yields CDR1 MDHEN and CDR2 SYDVKM. The CDR3 protein is CATASVRDIADTQYF. The entire variable domain, with the rest obtained from reference TRBV28 and TRBJ2-3, is as follows: DVKVTQSSRYLVKRTGEKVFLECVQDMDHENMFWYRQDPGLGLRLIYFSYDVKMKEKGDIPEGYSVSREKKERFSLILESASTNQTSMYLCATASVRDIADTQYFGPGTRLTVL.

This chain uses TRBV20-1 with TRBJ1-4. The CDR3 has 14 residues. Germline V gives CDR1 DFQATT, CDR2 SNEGSKA (reference sequence). The chain's CDR3 is CSARDWPDNEKLFF.

This CDR3 reads CASSRFTGDQETQYF. The chain joins TRBV5-1 to TRBJ2-5. Germline values: CDR1 SGHRS, CDR2 YFSETQ. CDR3 length equals 15 residues.

The chain recombines TRBV28 with TRBJ1-1. The CDR3 has 15 residues. Germline CDR1 and CDR2: MDHEN and SYDVKM. The CDR3 protein is CASSFLTGVNTEAFF.

The rearrangement links TRBV7-9 to TRBJ2-7; without DNA, the TCRdb call of TRBD1 cannot be checked. This CDR3 has 13 residues. Germline V gene lookup returns CDR1 SEHNR and CDR2 FQNEAQ (reference sequence). CDR3 amino acids: CASSPAGGGEQYF.

This sequence joins TRBV5-6 and TRBJ2-1; with no DNA, the TCRdb D assignment of TRBD1 cannot be verified. The CDR3 is 16 amino acids. The germline gives CDR1 SGHDT, CDR2 YYEEEE. CDR3 sequence: CASSLVPGTAYNEQFF.

This chain uses TRBV9 with TRBJ2-1; TCRdb's D gene call, TRBD1, goes unchecked for lack of DNA. Germline loops: CDR1 SGDLS, CDR2 YYNGEE. The CDR3 has 16 amino acids. Here the CDR3 reads CASSVAGGHSYNEQFF.